The clone carrying this TCR beta chain was seen a few times. Its antigen is not known. Amplification yielded TCR beta CDR3 regions, with RNA transcripts as the source. The study used the HTBI primer set for a first-round RT-PCR of the TCR CDR3. Via MiXCR, TCRdb re-called the multiplex PCR reads, giving one row per CDR3 protein. This sample has more than 550,000 distinct CDR3 sequences; 45% occur once, and the top ten carry 6.5% to 9%. The sample originates from a study of T cells in Graves' hyperthyroidism and ophthalmopathy. General study points: The model's output predicted ophthalmopathy at a median of 6.5 months prior to onset.

V was cut by 8 bases and J by 4 bases, with 12 bases left in between. The CDR3 is made up of 13 amino acids. Germline CDR1 reads KGHDR; CDR2 reads SFDVKD. The clonotype was recovered from an adult man with Graves' disease, either hyperthyroidism or ophthalmopathy (not recorded which). Material: peripheral blood or thyroid tissue (not recorded which). The chain joins TRBV24-1 to TRBJ2-3; maybe TRBD1 (6 bases). The CDR3 DNA is TGTGCCACCACCCAGGGGCTTGCAGATACGCAGTATTTT. This sequence encodes CATTQGLADTQYF.